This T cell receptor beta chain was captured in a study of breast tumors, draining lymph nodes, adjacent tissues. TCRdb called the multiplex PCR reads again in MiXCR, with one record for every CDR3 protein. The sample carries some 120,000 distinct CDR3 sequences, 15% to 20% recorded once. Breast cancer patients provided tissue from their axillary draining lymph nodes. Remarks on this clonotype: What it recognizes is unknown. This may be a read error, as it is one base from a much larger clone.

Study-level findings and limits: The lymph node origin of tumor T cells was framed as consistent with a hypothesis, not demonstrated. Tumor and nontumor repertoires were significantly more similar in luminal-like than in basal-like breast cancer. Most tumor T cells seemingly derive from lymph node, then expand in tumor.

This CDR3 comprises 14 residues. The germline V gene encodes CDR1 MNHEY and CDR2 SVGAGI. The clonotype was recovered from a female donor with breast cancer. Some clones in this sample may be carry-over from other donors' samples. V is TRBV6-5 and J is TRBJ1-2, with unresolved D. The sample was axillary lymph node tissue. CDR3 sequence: CASRIGRMNCGYTF. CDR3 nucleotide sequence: TGTGCCAGCAGGATTGGACGGATGAACTGTGGCTACACCTTC.